What follows describes a single T cell receptor (beta chain). This sample was taken from a study of blood T cell repertoires in COVID-19. Study-level information: PBMCs, B-cell-depleted T cells, or T cells provided the cDNA or gDNA that made up the material.

The V and J ends lost 2 bases and 12 bases respectively, with 13 bases between them. This CDR3 contains 13 residues. In the original analysis: For nucleated cells, counts were estimated from reference gene primer amplification. Some clones are missing from TCRdb's copy, which holds only in-frame ones; the method was immunoSEQ multiplex PCR. V, J and clone size are those of that table, while D and trimming were read from the DNA. Found here are 100,000 to 150,000 clones, about 90% of them singletons; the top ten hold about 1.9%. Seattle cases were enrolled at active infection and followed longitudinally.

The sample taken for sequencing was peripheral blood. This rearrangement joins TRBV12-3 or TRBV12-4 to TRBJ1-4; D is unclear. The clonotype comes from a man over 45 with COVID-19, enrolled during active disease. The CDR3 coding sequence is TGTGCCAGCAGTTTAACGGGCCGGGAGGAACTGTTTTTT. Translation gives CASSLTGREELFF.